This is a list of T cell receptor beta chains from one sample in a study of early T cells in non-severe SARS-CoV-2 infection. TCRdb independently ran MiXCR on the 5' RACE reads; one entry per CDR3 protein. The sample records about 61,000 distinct CDR3 sequences, about 12% being singletons. The starting material was whole blood, obtained at baseline. The receptors shown here come from an adult who was a healthcare worker with PCR-confirmed SARS-CoV-2 infection or an uninfected control (not recorded which). The donor label of this sample is uncertain. The CDR3 runs from the conserved cysteine through the conserved F or W. The D gene is left open where the match is weak. The size field is filled for only some rows; it gives once, few, many or a size class.

d_call	v_call	clone_size	j_call	cdr3_nt	cdr3_aa
.	TRBV7-8	many	TRBJ2-2	TGTGCCAGCAGCTATTTGAACACCGGGGAGCTGTTTTTT	CASSYLNTGELFF
.	TRBV6-6	.	TRBJ2-5	TGTGTCAGCCAACGGGGATTGGGGGAGACCCAGTACTTC	CVSQRGLGETQYF
TRBD2	TRBV12-3/TRBV12-4	few	TRBJ2-1	TGTGCCAGCAGTTTTCTAGCGGGGGGGCATTCGTTCTTC	CASSFLAGGHSFF
.	TRBV10-3	many	TRBJ1-5	TGTGCCACCGGGCCCGGGGGCAATCAGCCCCAGCATTTT	CATGPGGNQPQHF
.	TRBV27	.	TRBJ1-4	TGTGCCAGCAGTTTGATGGGGGCTTCAACTAATGAAAAACTGTTTTTT	CASSLMGASTNEKLFF
.	TRBV12-3/TRBV12-4	.	TRBJ2-5	TGTGCCAGCAGTTTTGGCTCCTTCGGGACCCAGTACTTC	CASSFGSFGTQYF
.	TRBV7-6	many	TRBJ2-2	TGTGCCAGCAGCCAGACAGTGAACACCGGGGAGCTGTTTTTT	CASSQTVNTGELFF
.	TRBV5-1	few	TRBJ1-1	TGCGCCAGCAGCTCGAGGACACAGGGTCCCATGAACACTGAAGCTTTCTTT	CASSSRTQGPMNTEAFF
TRBD1	TRBV5-1	few	TRBJ1-2	TGCGCCAGCAGCTTGGAACAGGGGCGACACTATGGCTACACCTTC	CASSLEQGRHYGYTF
.	TRBV5-4	once	TRBJ2-2	TGTGCCAGCAGCTTGGCCCCGGACAGCAAGAACACCGGGGAGCTGTTTTTT	CASSLAPDSKNTGELFF
.	TRBV5-1	few	TRBJ1-1	TGCGCCAGCAGCTTGGCTGTCGGGGGCGCTGAAGCTTTCTTT	CASSLAVGGAEAFF
TRBD1	TRBV10-1	few	TRBJ2-1	TGCGCCAGCAGTGCCGACAGGGAAACCTACAATGAGCAGTTCTTC	CASSADRETYNEQFF
.	TRBV29-1	few	TRBJ1-1	TGCAGCGTAAAACCCCAACAGGGCATTGAAGCTTTCTTT	CSVKPQQGIEAFF
.	TRBV6-2/TRBV6-3	.	TRBJ1-6	TGTGCCAGCAGTTTCGCAGGGTCCAATTCACCCCTCCACTTT	CASSFAGSNSPLHF
TRBD2	TRBV20-1	many	TRBJ2-3	TGCAGTGCTCTACGACTAGCGGGGGGGCAAACAGATACGCAGTATTTT	CSALRLAGGQTDTQYF
TRBD1	TRBV10-2	few	TRBJ2-3	TGCGCCAGCAGTGAGTGGACAGGGGGAGCAGATACGCAGTATTTT	CASSEWTGGADTQYF
TRBD2	TRBV5-1	.	TRBJ2-2	TGCGCCAGCAGTATACTAGCGGGACGGACCGGGGAGCTGTTTTTT	CASSILAGRTGELFF
.	TRBV7-9	once	TRBJ1-6	TGTGCCAGCAGCCCAGACAGCAGCTCCTATAATTCACCCCTCCACTTT	CASSPDSSSYNSPLHF
.	TRBV12-3/TRBV12-4	.	TRBJ2-3	TGTGCCAGCAGTTTACAGGGATCGCAGGATACGCAGTATTTT	CASSLQGSQDTQYF
TRBD1	TRBV12-3/TRBV12-4	.	TRBJ1-1	TGTGCCAGCAGTGAGGACAGGTCTACTGAAGCTTTCTTT	CASSEDRSTEAFF
.	TRBV7-9	.	TRBJ1-3	TGTGCCAGCAGAATAAGTAAATTCGGCCACGGAAACACCATATATTTT	CASRISKFGHGNTIYF
.	TRBV12-3/TRBV12-4	many	TRBJ1-5	TGTGCCAGCAGCACAGGGCGAAATCAGCCCCAGCATTTT	CASSTGRNQPQHF
.	TRBV5-1	few	TRBJ2-3	TGCGCCAGCAGCTTGCGGCAGTCCACAGATACGCAGTATTTT	CASSLRQSTDTQYF
.	TRBV2	.	TRBJ2-4	TGTACCTCCACCCGATCGGCGGCCCGCCTGGGGGCTAACATTCAGTACTTC	CTSTRSAARLGANIQYF
TRBD1	TRBV11-2	few	TRBJ1-5	TGTGCCAGCAGCTTAGTCGATACAGGGGGACAGCCCCAGCATTTT	CASSLVDTGGQPQHF
.	TRBV27	.	TRBJ2-2	TGTGCCAGCAGTTGGCTTGGGGACTCAACCGGGGAGCTGTTTTTT	CASSWLGDSTGELFF
.	TRBV3-1	few	TRBJ2-3	TGTGCCAGCAGCCAGGAGAGAGTTTTGGATACGCAGTATTTT	CASSQERVLDTQYF
.	TRBV7-2	.	TRBJ1-4	TGTGCCAGCAGCTCCCTACAGGGTTTAAGGGAAAAACTGTTTTTT	CASSSLQGLREKLFF
.	TRBV6-5	many	TRBJ1-2	TGTGCCAGCAGTCCCGATGTCGACAGCTTCTATGGCTACACCTTC	CASSPDVDSFYGYTF
.	TRBV7-9	few	TRBJ2-1	TGTGCCAGCAGCTTAGGACTAGTCCCCCGCGATGAGCAGTTCTTC	CASSLGLVPRDEQFF
TRBD2	TRBV5-4	few	TRBJ2-2	TGTGCCAGCGGATACATTATAGCGGGGGGGCCCGGGGAGCTGTTTTTT	CASGYIIAGGPGELFF
TRBD1	TRBV19	many	TRBJ1-2	TGTGCCAGTAGTATAGAGGGACAGCCACGTCTTAACTATGGCTACACCTTC	CASSIEGQPRLNYGYTF
TRBD1	TRBV12-3/TRBV12-4	.	TRBJ1-5	TGTGCCAGCAGTTCCCGACAGGGGGAGAGCAATCAGCCCCAGCATTTT	CASSSRQGESNQPQHF
.	TRBV14	.	TRBJ2-2	TGTGCCAGCATCGTAGAGGAGTCCGGGGAGCTGTTTTTT	CASIVEESGELFF
.	TRBV20-1	.	TRBJ2-5	TGCAGTGCTAGACGAGGGCGGGAGACCCAGTACTTC	CSARRGRETQYF
.	TRBV6-6	.	TRBJ2-3	TGTGCCAGCGCCGACACAGATACGCAGTATTTT	CASADTDTQYF
.	TRBV2	.	TRBJ1-2	TGTGCCAGCAGCCCCCGCCGGGACGCCTATGGCTACACCTTC	CASSPRRDAYGYTF
.	TRBV20-1	.	TRBJ1-2	TGCAGTGCTACTATGCTCTACACCGGGACGAACTATGGCTACACCTTC	CSATMLYTGTNYGYTF
.	TRBV28	many	TRBJ1-2	TGTGCCAGCAACGATGAGGGACTTAACTATGGCTACACCTTC	CASNDEGLNYGYTF
TRBD2	TRBV20-1	.	TRBJ2-5	TGCAGTGCCCCCAAACCGCCGGGGGGAGGGGAGACCCAGTACTTC	CSAPKPPGGGETQYF
TRBD1	TRBV18	few	TRBJ1-6	TGTGCCAGCTCACCGAACCGGGACAGAAATTCACCCCTCCACTTT	CASSPNRDRNSPLHF
.	TRBV3-1	many	TRBJ2-5	TGTGCCAGCAGCCAATTTCGGGCTAGCCGGGAGACCCAGTACTTC	CASSQFRASRETQYF
.	TRBV7-2	few	TRBJ2-5	TGTGCCAGCAGCTTAGCTATCATTAGAGGGGCAGAGACCCAGTACTTC	CASSLAIIRGAETQYF
TRBD1	TRBV5-1	.	TRBJ1-1	TGCGCCAGCAAGGCTACAGGGGGCTTGAACACTGAAGCTTTCTTT	CASKATGGLNTEAFF
TRBD1	TRBV20-1	many	TRBJ1-2	TGCAGTGCTAGACCGGGACAGGAGGGCTATGGCTACACCTTC	CSARPGQEGYGYTF
.	TRBV7-3	many	TRBJ1-5	TGTGCCAGCAGCCTCACGCCCAATCAGCCCCAGCATTTT	CASSLTPNQPQHF
.	TRBV6-5	many	TRBJ2-1	TGTGCCAGCAGCTCCTATCACCCCTACAATGAGCAGTTCTTC	CASSSYHPYNEQFF
.	TRBV12-3/TRBV12-4	few	TRBJ2-5	TGTGCCAGCAGTTTACTGGCTTTGGAGACCCAGTACTTC	CASSLLALETQYF
.	TRBV7-2	.	TRBJ1-6	TGTGCCAGCAACACGCTTAATTCACCCCTCCACTTT	CASNTLNSPLHF
TRBD1	TRBV5-5	.	TRBJ2-1	TGTGCCAGCAGCCTGGGACAGGGTCCCTACAATGAGCAGTTCTTC	CASSLGQGPYNEQFF
TRBD1	TRBV11-2	few	TRBJ1-6	TGTGCCAGCAGCTTCACCTTCGGACAGGTTGACTATAATTCACCCCTCCACTTT	CASSFTFGQVDYNSPLHF
.	TRBV7-9	.	TRBJ1-1	TGTGCCAGCAACATAATCAGCTCCCTCGCCACTGAAGCTTTCTTT	CASNIISSLATEAFF
.	TRBV7-6	few	TRBJ1-2	TGTGCCAGCAGCCAAAGCCGAGAACAAACTGGAGGCTACACCTTC	CASSQSREQTGGYTF
.	TRBV7-6	few	TRBJ1-4	TGTGCCAGCAGCCAAAATGAAAAACTGTTTTTT	CASSQNEKLFF
.	TRBV20-1	many	TRBJ1-1	TGCAGTGCCCTATATCCCGGGGTGAGGAACACTGAAGCTTTCTTT	CSALYPGVRNTEAFF
.	TRBV5-4	.	TRBJ1-1	TGTGCCAGCAGCTTTCAGGACGGGGACACTGAAGCTTTCTTT	CASSFQDGDTEAFF
TRBD2	TRBV7-6	medium-sized	TRBJ2-1	TGTGCCAGCAGCAAACAAAGCGGGGGGGCCTACAATGAGCAGTTCTTC	CASSKQSGGAYNEQFF
TRBD1	TRBV7-9	.	TRBJ1-4	TGTGCCAGCAGCCTACGTCAGGGGGCGGCTAATGAAAAACTGTTTTTT	CASSLRQGAANEKLFF